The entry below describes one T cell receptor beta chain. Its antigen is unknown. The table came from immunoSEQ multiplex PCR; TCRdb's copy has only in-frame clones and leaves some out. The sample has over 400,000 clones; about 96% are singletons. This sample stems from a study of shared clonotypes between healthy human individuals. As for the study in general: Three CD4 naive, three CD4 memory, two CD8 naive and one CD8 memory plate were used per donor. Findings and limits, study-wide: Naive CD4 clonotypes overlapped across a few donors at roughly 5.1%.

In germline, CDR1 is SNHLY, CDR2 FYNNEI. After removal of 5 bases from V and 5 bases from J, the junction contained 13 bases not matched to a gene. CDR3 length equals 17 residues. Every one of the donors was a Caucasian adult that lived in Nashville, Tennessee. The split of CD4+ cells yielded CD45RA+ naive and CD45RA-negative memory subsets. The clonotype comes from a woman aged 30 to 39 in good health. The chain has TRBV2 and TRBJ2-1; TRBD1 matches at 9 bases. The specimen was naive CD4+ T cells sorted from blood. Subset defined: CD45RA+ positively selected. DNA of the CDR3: TGTGCCAGCAGTTTCGGACAGGGGAGAAACACCGACAATGAGCAGTTCTTC. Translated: CASSFGQGRNTDNEQFF. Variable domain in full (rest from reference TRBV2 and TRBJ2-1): EPEVTQTPSHQVTQMGQEVILRCVPISNHLYFYWYRQILGQKVEFLVSFYNNEISEKSEIFDDQFSVERPDGSNFTLKIRSTKLEDSAMYFCASSFGQGRNTDNEQFFGPGTRLTVL.